The TCR beta chain under discussion was sequenced for a study of human T cells and chemical hapten exposure. Time point indicated: patch test 2, 6 weeks after DPC sensitization. Treatment specified: therapeutic diphenylcyclopropenone sensitization with weekly scalp DPC. Via MiXCR, TCRdb re-called the RACE reads, giving one row per CDR3 protein. The sample records approximately 87,000 distinct CDR3 sequences, about an eighth being singletons. Germline loops: CDR1 SNHLY, CDR2 FYNNEI. V shed 8 bases and J shed 0 bases, with 13 bases lying between them. This CDR3 region has 14 residues. This clonotype was counted a few times.

The source is a woman in her thirties or forties with alopecia areata. Some clones in this sample may be carry-over from other donors' samples. This material consisted of whole blood, taken in connection with sensitization to the hapten diphenylcyclopropenone (DPC). V is TRBV2 and J is TRBJ1-2, with D maybe TRBD1 (5 bases). CDR3 sequence reads: CASGGPAANYGYTF. CDR3 nucleotide sequence: TGTGCCAGCGGGGGACCGGCGGCTAACTATGGCTACACCTTC.